This T cell receptor beta chain comes out of a study of blood T cell repertoires in COVID-19. Study at large: From the United States, Italy and Spain came samples of acute and convalescent COVID-19.

Original data processing: Amplifying reference gene primers gave estimates of nucleated cell counts. TCRdb's copy holds only in-frame clones and misses some; the assay was immunoSEQ multiplex PCR. V and J calls and clone size are copied from that table; D and trimming were computed from the DNA. The sample holds 240,000 or so clones; about 90% are singletons and the top ten take 3%. With 11 bases removed from V and 2 bases from J, the gap between germline ends came to 16 bases. The CDR3 is made up of 15 amino acids. CDR1 and CDR2 from the germline V gene are ENHRY and SYGVKD. The specimen was peripheral blood. This receptor was obtained from a woman aged 30 to 39 who had recovered from COVID-19. This chain links TRBV10-3 with TRBJ2-6; D is possibly TRBD1 (6 bases). The CDR3 here is CAVSLGATGANVLTF. In DNA, the CDR3 is TGTGCCGTGTCGTTGGGGGCTACTGGGGCCAACGTCCTGACTTTC.